This entry lists 20 T cell receptor beta chains sequenced from one sample in a study of blood T cells in healthy people across ages. A sample-barcoded 5' primer and a J-beta primer mix were used in a second PCR of about 7 to 12 cycles. TCRdb fed the 5' RACE reads into MiXCR, producing one record per CDR3 protein. Of some 1,800,000 distinct CDR3 sequences listed, 30% to 40% are singletons. Specimen: blood. The receptors originated from a human donor in good health.

The gene calls are TRBV6-5 and TRBJ2-3, with TRBD2 identical over 7 bases. The germline CDR1 and CDR2 sequences are MNHEY and SVGAGI. The length of the CDR3 is 17 residues. V gave up 2 bases and J gave up 5 bases; unmatched junction bases: 13. CDR3 amino acids: CASSYKGGGPHIDTQYF. The CDR3 DNA sequence: TGTGCCAGCAGTTACAAGGGCGGGGGTCCCCACATAGATACGCAGTATTTT.

The J gene is TRBJ2-5, the V gene TRBV7-8; TRBD2 matches 7 bases. The assigned J gene may be wrong: the sequence end matches TRBJ2-7 better. The CDR3 has 14 amino acids. Germline V gene sequence: CDR1 SGHVS, CDR2 FQNEAQ. This chain's CDR3 is CASSSRDYSSEQYF. CDR3 coding DNA: TGTGCCAGCAGCTCCCGGGACTATTCGTCCGAGCAGTACTTC.

The chain uses TRBV13 and TRBJ1-1, with D hard to call. The germline CDR1 and CDR2 sequences are PRHDT and FYEKMQ (reference sequence). The length of the CDR3 is 15 residues. Trimming left V 5 bases short and J 1 base short, with 14 bases between. The CDR3 DNA reads as TGTGCCAGCAGCAAATCCTCCGTTGGGAACACTGAAGCTTTCTTT. Its translation: CASSKSSVGNTEAFF.

The chain combines TRBV29-1 with TRBJ1-1; TRBD1 agrees at 7 bases. The CDR3 is 12 residues long. The V segment lost 5 bases and the J segment 5 bases; nucleotides outside the gene matches: 5. CDR1 is SQVTM, CDR2 ANQGSEA, per germline. CDR3 loop: CSVRATGTEAFF. CDR3 sequence (DNA): TGCAGCGTTCGGGCGACAGGGACTGAAGCTTTCTTT.

This clonotype was found a few times. DNA of the CDR3: TGTGCCAGCAGCCCTTCTACTAGCGGGGGGGTGGACAATGAGCAGTTCTTC. As protein: CASSPSTSGGVDNEQFF. This rearrangement joins TRBV4-2 to TRBJ2-1, with 13 bases aligning to TRBD2. This CDR3 is 17 amino acids long. Germline-derived CDR1 and CDR2 are LGHNA and YNFKEQ. After removal of 4 bases from V and 5 bases from J, the junction contained 8 bases not matched to a gene.

Only a few counts were recorded for this clonotype. The V and J genes are TRBV5-1 and TRBJ1-2; D may be TRBD1 (6 bases). The CDR3 runs 14 residues. V was cut by 4 bases and J by 1 base, with 11 bases left in between. Germline values: CDR1 SGHRS, CDR2 YFSETQ. CDR3 sequence reads: CASSRGHNNYGYTF. The CDR3 region has the DNA TGCGCCAGCAGCCGGGGACACAATAACTATGGCTACACCTTC.

This chain joins TRBV12-3 or TRBV12-4 and TRBJ2-7, with 7 positions matching TRBD1. CDR3 length equals 15 residues. J was trimmed by 1 base and V by 3 bases; bases with no gene match: 6. CDR3 region: CASSLEGDSSYEQYF. CDR3 nucleotides: TGTGCCAGCAGTTTGGAAGGGGACAGTTCCTACGAGCAGTACTTC.

This clonotype was found a few times. V and J are TRBV12-3 or TRBV12-4 and TRBJ2-7; 12 bases map to TRBD2. The length of the CDR3 is 15 residues. V gave up 6 bases and J gave up 2 bases; unmatched junction bases: 5. CDR3 amino acids: CASSQLAGGAYEQYF. In DNA form, the CDR3 reads TGTGCCAGCAGCCAACTAGCGGGGGGTGCCTACGAGCAGTACTTC.

This clonotype was detected only a few times. The chain joins TRBV20-1 to TRBJ2-7; 9 bases map to TRBD1. J lost 5 bases, V lost 0 bases, and 8 bases had no gene match. The CDR3 spans 15 residues. CDR1 and CDR2 (germline): DFQATT, SNEGSKA (reference sequence). CDR3 DNA: TGCAGTGCTAGAGAATCCGGGACAGGGATGAACGAGCAGTACTTC. Translation: CSARESGTGMNEQYF.

This chain joins TRBV6-2 or TRBV6-3 and TRBJ1-2; weak D call: TRBD1 (5 bases). V lost 2 bases, J lost 6 bases, and 19 bases lay in between. CDR3 length: 16 amino acids. CDR1 MNHEY and CDR2 SVGEGT come from the germline V gene. CDR3 coding DNA: TGTGCCAGCAGTTACGAGTCAGCAGGGCCCGTCGATGGCTACACCTTC. It specifies CASSYESAGPVDGYTF.

This chain joins TRBV7-2 and TRBJ1-5; weak D call: TRBD1 (5 bases). This CDR3 contains 13 residues. CDR1 and CDR2 from the germline V gene are SGHTA and FQGNSA. Trimming stripped 4 bases from V and 8 bases from J, with 12 bases between. For the CDR3, the DNA is TGTGCCAGCAGCTCAGCAGGGCACAAGCCCCAGCATTTT. It encodes CASSSAGHKPQHF. Full variable domain (missing parts from reference TRBV7-2 and TRBJ1-5): GAGVSQSPSNKVTEKGKDVELRCDPISGHTALYWYRQSLGQGLEFLIYFQGNSAPDKSGLPSDRFSAERTGGSVSTLTIQRTQQEDSAVYLCASSSAGHKPQHFGDGTRLSIL.

The rearrangement joins TRBV10-3 to TRBJ2-1; 8 bases map to TRBD2. Trimming took 0 bases from V and 4 from J; bases not matched to a gene: 5. Germline lookup yields CDR1 ENHRY and CDR2 SYGVKD. This CDR3 is built from 16 residues. The CDR3: CAISESGSGVYNEQFF. CDR3 DNA: TGTGCCATCAGTGAGTCTGGTAGCGGGGTATACAATGAGCAGTTCTTC.

The genes are TRBV7-9 and TRBJ2-5; D is undetermined. The CDR3 sequence is 15 residues long. Germline CDR1 reads SEHNR; CDR2 reads FQNEAQ (reference sequence). Trimming took off 4 bases at V and 3 bases at J, with 15 bases between the two ends. The CDR3 region has the DNA TGTGCCAGCAGCTCGAACTCACACCGGAAAGAGACCCAGTACTTC. Its translation: CASSSNSHRKETQYF.

The chain links TRBV12-3 or TRBV12-4 to TRBJ1-5; D perhaps matches TRBD1 (6 bases). V lost 3 bases and J lost 4, with 13 bases in between. This CDR3 spans 15 amino acids. The chain's CDR3 is CASSFRTVNNQPQHF. Written as DNA, the CDR3 is TGTGCCAGCAGTTTTAGGACAGTTAATAATCAGCCCCAGCATTTT.

This clonotype was observed a handful of times. The chain is built from TRBV11-1 and TRBJ2-5, with 9 bases fitting TRBD2. Losses at the gene ends were 5 bases for V and 5 bases for J; bases not matched to a gene: 9. The length of the CDR3 is 15 residues. From germline, CDR1 is SGHAT and CDR2 FQDESV (reference sequence). CDR3 protein: CASSARASGEETQYF. CDR3 coding DNA: TGTGCCAGCAGCGCTCGGGCTAGCGGGGAGGAGACCCAGTACTTC.

There are a few counts of this clonotype. The gene calls are TRBV12-3 or TRBV12-4 and TRBJ2-4, with TRBD2 as a possible D gene (6 bases). There are 14 residues in the CDR3. V was shortened by 5 bases and J by 13 bases, with 21 bases between the two germline ends. This chain's CDR3 is CASSTGTARGEQYF. DNA of the CDR3: TGTGCCAGCAGTACCGGGACGGCGCGGGGAGAGCAGTACTTC.

This chain uses TRBV28 with TRBJ1-5, with 9 nucleotides matching TRBD1. The CDR3 length is 16 residues. V gave up 6 bases and J gave up 3 bases; unmatched junction bases: 9. Per germline, CDR1 MDHEN and CDR2 SYDVKM. CDR3 in amino acids: CASRNPGTGYNQPQHF. In DNA, the CDR3 is TGTGCCAGCAGGAACCCCGGGACAGGGTACAATCAGCCCCAGCATTTT.

The V gene is TRBV4-3, the J gene TRBJ2-3, with TRBD2 identical over 8 bases. CDR1 is LGHNA and CDR2 is YSLEER in the germline V gene. Unmatched junction bases numbered 11, after V lost 5 bases and J lost 4 bases. This CDR3 region has 16 residues. The CDR3 DNA follows: TGCGCCAGCAGCACCCGGGGGGGCTCGGTCGCAGATACGCAGTATTTT. Amino acids: CASSTRGGSVADTQYF.

This sequence joins TRBV15 and TRBJ1-2, with D unresolved. Germline V gene sequence: CDR1 LNHNV, CDR2 YYDKDF (reference sequence). The CDR3 is made up of 12 amino acids. V was trimmed by 1 base and J by 5 bases, leaving 5 bases between them. This CDR3 is CATSRGRYGYTF. The CDR3 coding sequence is TGTGCCACCAGCAGAGGCAGATATGGCTACACCTTC. The full variable domain, completed using reference TRBV15 and TRBJ1-2, is DAMVIQNPRYQVTQFGKPVTLSCSQTLNHNVMYWYQQKSSQAPKLLFHYYDKDFNNEADTPDNFQSRRPNTSFCFLDIRSPGLGDTAMYLCATSRGRYGYTFGSGTRLTVV.

The rearrangement links TRBV29-1 to TRBJ2-5, with D perhaps matching TRBD1 (5 bases). CDR1 is SQVTM and CDR2 is ANQGSEA in the germline V gene. CDR3 length: 11 residues. Trimming stripped 2 bases from V and 5 bases from J, with 6 bases between. The CDR3 is CSVEKGETQYF. The CDR3 DNA is TGCAGCGTTGAAAAGGGGGAGACCCAGTACTTC.